This TCR beta chain was identified during a study of cytomegalovirus exposure and HLA in healthy donors. Researchers ran the PCR with 60 Vbeta and 13 Jbeta primers. Clones were sequenced by immunoSEQ multiplex PCR, and TCRdb holds only the in-frame ones, with some missing. The sample yields fewer than 200,000 clones, roughly 82% seen once. The V gene lost 0 bases and the J gene lost 2 bases, with 20 bases spanning the gap. There are 18 residues in the CDR3. Per the germline V gene, CDR1 is SGHRS and CDR2 is YFSETQ. The TCR sequence derives from a woman in her forties or fifties in good health and CMV-seropositive. The genes are TRBV5-1 and TRBJ1-2; D might be TRBD1 (6 bases). The sequencing input was PBMCs. As DNA, the CDR3 is TGCGCCAGCAGCTTGGGCAGGGGCCTCCGGATACTAAACTATGGCTACACCTTC. It specifies CASSLGRGLRILNYGYTF.